This T cell receptor beta chain was profiled in a study of regulatory T cells after allogeneic stem cell transplantation (dated by TCRdb to the late 2010s). In terms of the full investigation: Patients were divided into groups based on whether acute graft-versus-host disease developed within 100 days of stem cell transplantation. CD4+CD25+CD127- regulatory T cells were obtained from patient PBMCs by means of fluorescence-activated cell sorting. The study compared the regulatory T-cell TCR repertoire after allogeneic stem cell transplantation between patients with and without acute graft-versus-host disease. Conventional CD4+ T cells defined as CD4+CD25+/-CD127+ were also sorted and TCR-sequenced for comparison in the study. Points the paper makes about the study in general: Because of the small patient sample size, validation of the findings in a larger cohort was required. Patients without graft-versus-host disease showed a less diverse, more focused regulatory T-cell TCR repertoire than patients with the disease. No significant difference in conventional CD4+ T-cell repertoire diversity was found between patients with and without graft-versus-host disease. A significantly larger repertoire share was occupied by the top 10 regulatory T-cell clones in non-GvHD patients, which suggested expansion of presumably allo-specific protective clones. None of the regulatory T-cell clones was shared across all patients, and no significant correlation was found between sorted cell numbers and the inverse Simpson index.

Interpreted using the paper, the time point label stands for: 30 days after allogeneic hematopoietic stem cell transplantation. At 30 days after allogeneic hematopoietic stem cell transplantation, peripheral blood mononuclear cells were collected from the patients. In regard to this clonotype: This receptor's antigen is unknown. Sequence at one end of the junction differs from germline and may be a read error.

Data came from an Illumina MiSeq. The SMARTer RACE cDNA Amplification kit was used to reverse transcribe the RNA, and the TCR beta CDR3 region was then amplified. RNA from sorted cells was extracted with the RNeasy Mini Kit. Illumina paired-end sequencing was used to sequence the TCR beta amplicons. As for how the authors treated the data: TCR repertoire analysis used MiXCR, VDJtools and the tcR R package. The inverse Simpson index served to quantify diversity, and clones were sorted into rare, small, medium or expanded bins based on their proportion of the repertoire. The raw public reads went through TCRdb reprocessing: fastp at Q25, MiXCR clone calling, in-frame beta chains kept. Rows with a matching CDR3 protein are joined into one entry that keeps the most common DNA and genes. The V and J calls come from TCRdb's annotation, not from the publication. The sample has fewer than 6,000 distinct CDR3 sequences on record, 95% to 97% of them singletons. The ten most abundant clones make up 40% of the sample.

The CDR3 has 13 amino acids, counting the end cysteine and phenylalanine. Of the read, only the CDR3 DNA is kept; its 39 bases are in frame from base 1. The germline V gene (reference sequence) sets CDR1 to DFQATT and CDR2 to SNEGSKA. The material was sorted CD4+ T cells from blood (whether regulatory or conventional is not recorded), obtained 30 days after allogeneic stem cell transplant. The sequence was obtained from a human patient who had an allogeneic stem cell transplant, so the T cells may come from the graft donor. The V gene is TRBV20-1 and the J gene is TRBJ1-5; a tentative D match to TRBD1 spans 5 bases. The nucleotides are TGCGGTGCTGGCCTGGGGCCCCGGCAGCCCCAGCATTTT. This translates into CGAGLGPRQPQHF.